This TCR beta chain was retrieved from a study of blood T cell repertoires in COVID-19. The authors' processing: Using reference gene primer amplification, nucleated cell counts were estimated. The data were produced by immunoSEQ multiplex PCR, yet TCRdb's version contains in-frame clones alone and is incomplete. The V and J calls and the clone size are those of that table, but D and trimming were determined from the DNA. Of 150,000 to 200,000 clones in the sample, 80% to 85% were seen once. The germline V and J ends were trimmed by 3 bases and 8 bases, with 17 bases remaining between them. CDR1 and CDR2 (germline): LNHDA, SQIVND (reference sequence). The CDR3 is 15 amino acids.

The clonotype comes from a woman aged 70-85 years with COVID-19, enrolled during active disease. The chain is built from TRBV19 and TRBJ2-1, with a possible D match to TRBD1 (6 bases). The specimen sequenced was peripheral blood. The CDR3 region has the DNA TGTGCCAGTAGTATGGTCAGGGGCGAAAGTGATGAGCAGTTCTTC. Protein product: CASSMVRGESDEQFF.